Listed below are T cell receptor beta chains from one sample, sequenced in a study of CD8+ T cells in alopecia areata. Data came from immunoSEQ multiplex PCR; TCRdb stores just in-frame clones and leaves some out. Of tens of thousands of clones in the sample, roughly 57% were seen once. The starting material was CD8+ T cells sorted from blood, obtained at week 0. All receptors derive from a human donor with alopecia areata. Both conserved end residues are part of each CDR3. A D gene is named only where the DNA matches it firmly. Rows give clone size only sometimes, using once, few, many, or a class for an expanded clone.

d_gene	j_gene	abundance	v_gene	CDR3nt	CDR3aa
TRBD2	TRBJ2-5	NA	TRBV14	TGTGCCAGCAGCCAACTAGCGGGTCAAGAGACCCAGTACTTC	CASSQLAGQETQYF
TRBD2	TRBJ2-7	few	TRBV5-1	TGCGCCAGCAGCTTAGCGGGAGCCGCCTACGAGCAGTACTTC	CASSLAGAAYEQYF
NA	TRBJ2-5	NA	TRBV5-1	TGCGCCAGCAGCTTCCCTATGTACCAAGAGACCCAGTACTTC	CASSFPMYQETQYF
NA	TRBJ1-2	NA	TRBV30	TGTGCCTGGAGTGTTTTGGGTATTCGGCAGAGAGTGTACTATGGCTACACCTTC	CAWSVLGIRQRVYYGYTF
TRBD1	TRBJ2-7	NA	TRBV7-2	TGTGCCAGCAGCTCGGGACAGGGACCCTACGAGCAGTACTTC	CASSSGQGPYEQYF
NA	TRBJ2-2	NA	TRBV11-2	TGTGCCAGCAGCTTAGTTAGTACCAGCACCGGGGAGCTGTTTTTT	CASSLVSTSTGELFF
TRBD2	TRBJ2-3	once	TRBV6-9	TGTGCCCACGACAATAGCGGGATCACTAGCACAGATACGCAGTATTTT	CAHDNSGITSTDTQYF
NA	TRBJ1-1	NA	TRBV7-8	TGTGCCATCCTTACGTGGGGGGCAGCAGGTTTCGAAACTGAAGCTTTCTTT	CAILTWGAAGFETEAFF
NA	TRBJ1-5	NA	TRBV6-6	TGTGCCAGCAGTTACCCCGGTGAGCAGCCCCAGCATTTT	CASSYPGEQPQHF
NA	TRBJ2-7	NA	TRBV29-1	TGCAGCGTTGAAGATGGGCAGGGATTCCGCCTCGAGCAGTACTTC	CSVEDGQGFRLEQYF
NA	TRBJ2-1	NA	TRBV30	TGTGCCTCCCGGGAGTTCTTTGAGCAGTTCTTC	CASREFFEQFF